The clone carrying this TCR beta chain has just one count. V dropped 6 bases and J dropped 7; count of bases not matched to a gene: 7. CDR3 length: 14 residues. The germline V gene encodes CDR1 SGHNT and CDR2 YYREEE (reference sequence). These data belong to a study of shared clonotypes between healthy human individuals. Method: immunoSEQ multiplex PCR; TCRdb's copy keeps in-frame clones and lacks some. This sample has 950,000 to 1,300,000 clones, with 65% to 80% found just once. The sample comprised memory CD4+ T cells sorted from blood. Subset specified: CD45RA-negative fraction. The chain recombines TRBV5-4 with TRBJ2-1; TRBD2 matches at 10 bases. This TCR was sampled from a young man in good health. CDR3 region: CASNSLAGVNEQFF. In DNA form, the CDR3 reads TGTGCCAGCAACAGTCTAGCGGGAGTAAATGAGCAGTTCTTC.